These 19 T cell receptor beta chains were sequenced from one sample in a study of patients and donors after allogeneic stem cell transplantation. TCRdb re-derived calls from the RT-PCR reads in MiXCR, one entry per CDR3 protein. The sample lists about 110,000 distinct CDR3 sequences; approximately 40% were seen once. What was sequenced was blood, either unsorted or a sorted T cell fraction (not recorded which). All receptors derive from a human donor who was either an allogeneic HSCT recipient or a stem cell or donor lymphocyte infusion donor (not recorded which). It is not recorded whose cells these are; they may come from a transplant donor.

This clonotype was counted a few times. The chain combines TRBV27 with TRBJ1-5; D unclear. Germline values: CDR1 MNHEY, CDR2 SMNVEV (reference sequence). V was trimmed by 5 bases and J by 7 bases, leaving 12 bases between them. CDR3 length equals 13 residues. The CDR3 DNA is TGTGCCAGCAGTCCCAACCGTGGGCAGCCCCAGCATTTT. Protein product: CASSPNRGQPQHF.

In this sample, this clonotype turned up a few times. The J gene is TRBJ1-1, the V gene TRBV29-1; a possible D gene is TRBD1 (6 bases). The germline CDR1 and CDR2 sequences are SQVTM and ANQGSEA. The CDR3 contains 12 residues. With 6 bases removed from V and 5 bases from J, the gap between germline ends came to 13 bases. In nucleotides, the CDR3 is TGCAGCGTCGACCAGGGGAGGACTGAAGCTTTCTTT. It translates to CSVDQGRTEAFF.

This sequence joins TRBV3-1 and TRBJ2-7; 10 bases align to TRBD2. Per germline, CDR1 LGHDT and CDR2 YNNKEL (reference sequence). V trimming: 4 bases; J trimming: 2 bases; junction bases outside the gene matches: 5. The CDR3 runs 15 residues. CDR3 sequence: CASSRQTSGAYEQYF. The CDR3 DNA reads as TGTGCCAGCAGCCGACAAACTAGCGGGGCCTACGAGCAGTACTTC.

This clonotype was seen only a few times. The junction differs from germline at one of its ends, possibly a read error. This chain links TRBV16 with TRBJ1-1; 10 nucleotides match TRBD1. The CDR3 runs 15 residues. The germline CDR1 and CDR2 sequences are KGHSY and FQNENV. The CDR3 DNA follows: TGTGCCAGCAGCAAATCGACAGGGGGCAACACTGAAGCTTTCTTT. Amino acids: CASSKSTGGNTEAFF.

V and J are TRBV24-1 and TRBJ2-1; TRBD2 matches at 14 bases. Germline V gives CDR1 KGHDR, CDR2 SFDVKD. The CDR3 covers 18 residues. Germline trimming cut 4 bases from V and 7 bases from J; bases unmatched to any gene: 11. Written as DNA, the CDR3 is TGTGCCACCAGTGAGCCTGCCGGGACTAGCGGGAGTGGGAATGAGCAGTTCTTC. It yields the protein CATSEPAGTSGSGNEQFF.

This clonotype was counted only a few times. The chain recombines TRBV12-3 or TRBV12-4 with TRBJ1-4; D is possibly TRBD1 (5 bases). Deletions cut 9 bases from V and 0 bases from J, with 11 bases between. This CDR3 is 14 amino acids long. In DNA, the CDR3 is TGTGCCAGTCGGGGGTCGGCAACTAATGAAAAACTGTTTTTT. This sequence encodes CASRGSATNEKLFF.

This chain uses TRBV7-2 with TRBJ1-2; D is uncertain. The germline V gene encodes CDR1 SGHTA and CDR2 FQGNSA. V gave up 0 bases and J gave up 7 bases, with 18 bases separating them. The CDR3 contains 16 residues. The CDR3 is CASSLAPGFWMSGYTF. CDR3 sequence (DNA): TGTGCCAGCAGCTTAGCCCCGGGCTTTTGGATGAGTGGCTACACCTTC.

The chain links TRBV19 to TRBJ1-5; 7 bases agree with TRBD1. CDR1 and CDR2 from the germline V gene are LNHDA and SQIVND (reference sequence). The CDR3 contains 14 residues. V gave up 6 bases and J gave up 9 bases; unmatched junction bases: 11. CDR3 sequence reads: CASSPRDSQRPQHF. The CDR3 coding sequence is TGTGCCAGTAGCCCTCGGGACAGCCAAAGGCCCCAGCATTTT. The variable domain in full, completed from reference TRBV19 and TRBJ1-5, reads DGGITQSPKYLFRKEGQNVTLSCEQNLNHDAMYWYRQDPGQGLRLIYYSQIVNDFQKGDIAEGYSVSREKKESFPLTVTSAQKNPTAFYLCASSPRDSQRPQHFGDGTRLSIL.

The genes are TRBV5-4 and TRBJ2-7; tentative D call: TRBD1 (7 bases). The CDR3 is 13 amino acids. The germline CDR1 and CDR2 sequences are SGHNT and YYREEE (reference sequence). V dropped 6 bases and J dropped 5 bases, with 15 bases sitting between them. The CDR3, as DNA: TGTGCCAGCACCCAGGGGGGCAGGGACGAGCAGTACTTC. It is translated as CASTQGGRDEQYF. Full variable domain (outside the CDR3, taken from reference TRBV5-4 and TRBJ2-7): ETGVTQSPTHLIKTRGQQVTLRCSSQSGHNTVSWYQQALGQGPQFIFQYYREEENGRGNFPPRFSGLQFPNYSSELNVNALELDDSALYLCASTQGGRDEQYFGPGTRLTVT.

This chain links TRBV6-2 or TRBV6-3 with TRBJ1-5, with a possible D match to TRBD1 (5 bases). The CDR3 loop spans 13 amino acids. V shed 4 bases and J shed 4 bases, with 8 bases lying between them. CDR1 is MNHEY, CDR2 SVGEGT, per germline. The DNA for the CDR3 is TGTGCCAGCAGTTTCAGACAGAATCAGCCCCAGCATTTT. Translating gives CASSFRQNQPQHF.

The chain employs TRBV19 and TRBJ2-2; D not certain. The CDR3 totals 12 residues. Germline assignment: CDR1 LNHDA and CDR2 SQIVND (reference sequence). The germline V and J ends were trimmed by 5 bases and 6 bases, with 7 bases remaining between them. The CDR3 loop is CASSQPAGELFF. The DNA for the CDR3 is TGTGCCAGTAGTCAACCGGCCGGGGAGCTGTTTTTT. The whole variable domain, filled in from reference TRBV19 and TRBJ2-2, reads DGGITQSPKYLFRKEGQNVTLSCEQNLNHDAMYWYRQDPGQGLRLIYYSQIVNDFQKGDIAEGYSVSREKKESFPLTVTSAQKNPTAFYLCASSQPAGELFFGEGSRLTVL.

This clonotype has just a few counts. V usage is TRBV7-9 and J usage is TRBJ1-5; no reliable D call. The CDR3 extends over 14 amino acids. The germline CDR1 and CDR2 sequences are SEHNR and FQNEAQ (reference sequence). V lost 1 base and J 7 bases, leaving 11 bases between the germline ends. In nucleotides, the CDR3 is TGTGCCAGCAGCTTAGAGGCAGGAGGACAGCCCCAGCATTTT. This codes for CASSLEAGGQPQHF.

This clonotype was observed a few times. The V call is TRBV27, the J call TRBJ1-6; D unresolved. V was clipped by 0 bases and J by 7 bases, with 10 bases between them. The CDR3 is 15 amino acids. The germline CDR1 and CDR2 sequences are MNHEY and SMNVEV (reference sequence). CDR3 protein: CASSLSGYHNSPLHF. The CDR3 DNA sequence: TGTGCCAGCAGTTTATCTGGGTATCACAATTCACCCCTCCACTTT.

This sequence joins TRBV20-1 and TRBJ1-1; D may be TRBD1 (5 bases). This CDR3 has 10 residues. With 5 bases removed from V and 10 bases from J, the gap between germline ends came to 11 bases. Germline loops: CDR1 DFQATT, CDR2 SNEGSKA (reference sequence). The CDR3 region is CSALRDSAFF. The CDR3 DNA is TGCAGTGCTCTTCGGGACTCAGCTTTCTTT.

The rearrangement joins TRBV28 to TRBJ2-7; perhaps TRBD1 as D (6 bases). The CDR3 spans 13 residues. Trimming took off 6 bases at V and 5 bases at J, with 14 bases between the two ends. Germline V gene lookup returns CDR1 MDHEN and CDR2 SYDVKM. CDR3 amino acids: CASRTNRDHEQYF. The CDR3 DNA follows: TGTGCCAGCAGAACCAACAGGGACCACGAGCAGTACTTC.

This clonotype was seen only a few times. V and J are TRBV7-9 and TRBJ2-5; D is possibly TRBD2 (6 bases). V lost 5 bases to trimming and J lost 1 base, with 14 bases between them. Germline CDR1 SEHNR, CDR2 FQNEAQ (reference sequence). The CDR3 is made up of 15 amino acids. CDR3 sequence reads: CASSRKRAFQETQYF. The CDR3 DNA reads TGTGCCAGCAGCCGCAAGCGGGCCTTCCAAGAGACCCAGTACTTC. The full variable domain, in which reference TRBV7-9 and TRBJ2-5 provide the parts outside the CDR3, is DTGVSQNPRHKITKRGQNVTFRCDPISEHNRLYWYRQTLGQGPEFLTYFQNEAQLEKSRLLSDRFSAERPKGSFSTLEIQRTEQGDSAMYLCASSRKRAFQETQYFGPGTRLLVL.

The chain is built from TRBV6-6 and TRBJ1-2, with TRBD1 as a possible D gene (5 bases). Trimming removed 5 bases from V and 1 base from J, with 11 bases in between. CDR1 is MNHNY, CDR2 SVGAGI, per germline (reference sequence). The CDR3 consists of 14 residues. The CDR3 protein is CASSPRVLNYGYTF. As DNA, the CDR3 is TGTGCCAGCAGTCCCAGGGTCCTTAACTATGGCTACACCTTC.

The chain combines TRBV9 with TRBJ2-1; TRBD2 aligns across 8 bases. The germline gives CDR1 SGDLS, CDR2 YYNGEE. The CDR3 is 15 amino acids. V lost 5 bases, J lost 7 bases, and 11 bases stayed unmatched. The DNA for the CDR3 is TGTGCCAGCAGTGATTACGGGACTAGACAAAATGAGCAGTTCTTC. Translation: CASSDYGTRQNEQFF.

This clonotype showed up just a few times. CDR3 nucleotides: TGTGCCAGCAGTTTCTTCCTCCAGGGGCTGTTTTTT. Protein product: CASSFFLQGLFF. The chain couples TRBV12-3 or TRBV12-4 to TRBJ1-4; D is perhaps TRBD1 (6 bases). The CDR3 length is 12 residues. Between the trimmed V and J ends, which lost 3 bases and 14 bases, there was a span of 13 bases.